This TCR beta chain was obtained from a study of T cells in Graves' hyperthyroidism and ophthalmopathy. Study-wide context: The initial diagnosis was the point when peripheral blood was collected, ahead of any treatment.

CDR1 SEHNR and CDR2 FQNEAQ come from the germline V gene (reference sequence). CDR3 length: 15 residues. Stable hyperthyroidism: no ophthalmopathy progression over 18 months of follow-up. Lactation, pregnancy, other autoimmune disease or uncontrolled infection led to exclusion of patients. General study results and limits: The model identified upcoming ophthalmopathy a median roughly 6 months ahead of onset.

TCR beta CDR3 region amplification was performed from RNA transcripts. Researchers ran a first-round RT-PCR on the TCR CDR3 using the HTBI primer set. TCRdb independently ran MiXCR on the multiplex PCR reads; one entry per CDR3 protein. The sample includes approximately 300,000 distinct CDR3 sequences, over 15% of them seen just once. As for this clonotype: Its cognate antigen is unknown. At one boundary the junction diverges from the germline segment, which might be a read error.

Specimen: blood. The chain combines TRBV7-9 with TRBJ2-7; maybe TRBD2 (5 bases). The receptor was isolated from a man aged 30-40 years with Graves' hyperthyroidism. The CDR3 protein is CAGSGRGRAKYEQYF. The CDR3 DNA reads TGTGCCGGCAGCGGACGAGGGCGGGCAAAGTACGAGCAGTACTTC.